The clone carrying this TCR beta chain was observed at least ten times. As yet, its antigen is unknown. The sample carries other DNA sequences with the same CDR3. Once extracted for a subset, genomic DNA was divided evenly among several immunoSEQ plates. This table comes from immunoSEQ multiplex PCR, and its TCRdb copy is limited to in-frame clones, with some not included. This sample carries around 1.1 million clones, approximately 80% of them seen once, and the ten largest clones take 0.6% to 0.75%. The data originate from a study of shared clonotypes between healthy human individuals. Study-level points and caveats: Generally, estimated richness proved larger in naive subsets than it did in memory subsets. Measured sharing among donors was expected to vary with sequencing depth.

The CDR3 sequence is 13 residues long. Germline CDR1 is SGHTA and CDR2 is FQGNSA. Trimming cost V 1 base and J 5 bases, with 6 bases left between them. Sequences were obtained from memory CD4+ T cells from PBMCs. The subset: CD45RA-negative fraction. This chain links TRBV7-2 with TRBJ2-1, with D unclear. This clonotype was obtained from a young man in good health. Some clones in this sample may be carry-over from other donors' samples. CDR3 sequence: CASSLGQNNEQFF. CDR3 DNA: TGTGCCAGCAGCTTAGGCCAGAACAATGAGCAGTTCTTC.